This T cell receptor beta chain came from a study of CD8 T cells in ankylosing spondylitis. For TCR beta, libraries came from quantitative 5'-RACE with molecular barcodes. TCRdb reanalysed the 5' RACE reads using MiXCR and keeps one entry per CDR3 protein. The sample consists of just over 300,000 distinct CDR3 sequences, roughly 20% of them appearing once. This clonotype occurred a few times. The germline gives CDR1 LNHNV, CDR2 YYDKDF (reference sequence). The CDR3 consists of 15 residues. The V and J ends lost 2 bases and 6 bases, in that order; junction bases with no gene match: 4. The chain couples TRBV15 to TRBJ2-1; TRBD2 agrees at 10 bases. The receptor comes from a female donor with ankylosing spondylitis or in good health (not recorded which). The specimen sequenced was blood, either unsorted or a sorted T cell fraction (not recorded which). In nucleotides, the CDR3 is TGTGCCACCAGCAGACGGACTAGCGGCCTCAATGAGCAGTTCTTC. Its translation is CATSRRTSGLNEQFF.